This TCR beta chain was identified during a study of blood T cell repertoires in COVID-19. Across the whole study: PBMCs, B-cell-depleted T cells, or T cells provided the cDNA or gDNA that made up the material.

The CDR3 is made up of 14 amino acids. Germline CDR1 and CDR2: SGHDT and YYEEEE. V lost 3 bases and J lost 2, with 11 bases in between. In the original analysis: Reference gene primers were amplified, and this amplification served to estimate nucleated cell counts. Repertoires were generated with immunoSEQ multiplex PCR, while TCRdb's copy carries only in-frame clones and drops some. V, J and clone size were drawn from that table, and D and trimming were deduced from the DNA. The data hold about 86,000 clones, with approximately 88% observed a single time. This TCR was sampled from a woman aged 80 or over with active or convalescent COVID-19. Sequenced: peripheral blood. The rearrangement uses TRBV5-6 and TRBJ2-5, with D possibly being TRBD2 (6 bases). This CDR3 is CASSWGVGQETQYF. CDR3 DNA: TGTGCCAGCAGCTGGGGGGTGGGGCAAGAGACCCAGTACTTC.